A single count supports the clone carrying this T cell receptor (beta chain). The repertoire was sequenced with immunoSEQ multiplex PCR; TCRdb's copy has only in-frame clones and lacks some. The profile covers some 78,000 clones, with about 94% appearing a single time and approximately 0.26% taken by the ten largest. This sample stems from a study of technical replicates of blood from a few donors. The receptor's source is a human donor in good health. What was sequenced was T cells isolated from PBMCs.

The CDR3 protein is CAWSGSTGYEQYF. Here the CDR3 DNA reads TGTGCCTGGAGTGGGTCCACCGGCTACGAGCAGTACTTC. The chain couples TRBV30 to TRBJ2-7; no firm D call. V lost 1 base and J 3 bases, leaving 10 bases between the germline ends. The germline V gene has CDR1 GTSNPN and CDR2 SVGIG (reference sequence). The CDR3 totals 13 residues.